Listed here are 22 T cell receptor beta chains from one sample, sequenced in a study of CD8 T cells in ankylosing spondylitis. MiXCR was run by TCRdb on the 5' RACE reads, yielding one entry per CDR3 protein. The table records fewer than 250,000 distinct CDR3 sequences, roughly 24% of them present only once. The sample consisted of blood, either unsorted or a sorted T cell fraction (not recorded which). These receptors were obtained from a male donor with ankylosing spondylitis or in good health (not recorded which).

V is TRBV29-1 and J is TRBJ2-5; weak D call: TRBD1 (5 bases). Germline V CDR1 and CDR2: SQVTM, ANQGSEA. The CDR3 length is 12 residues. Trimming took 6 bases from V and 2 from J, leaving 10 bases between them. As DNA, the CDR3 is TGCAGCGTCGACAGAGCTCAAGAGACCCAGTACTTC. Translating it yields CSVDRAQETQYF.

V is TRBV6-1 and J is TRBJ2-1, with TRBD2 matching 12 bases. J gave up 3 bases and V 6 bases, and 6 bases lay outside the gene matches. CDR3 length equals 16 residues. CDR1 MNHNS and CDR2 SASEGT come from the germline V gene. The CDR3 reads CASSPTSGGFYNEQFF. For the CDR3, the DNA is TGTGCCAGCAGCCCCACTAGCGGGGGGTTCTACAATGAGCAGTTCTTC.

This clonotype showed up many times. The chain joins TRBV20-1 to TRBJ1-5; 8 bases align to TRBD1. The germline V gene encodes CDR1 DFQATT and CDR2 SNEGSKA (reference sequence). V lost 0 bases, J lost 4 bases, and 8 bases stayed unmatched. This CDR3 spans 16 amino acids. The CDR3 here is CSARDRTGWGNQPQHF. The CDR3 DNA reads as TGCAGTGCTAGAGATCGGACAGGGTGGGGGAATCAGCCCCAGCATTTT.

The chain joins TRBV20-1 to TRBJ1-6; 8 bases fit TRBD1. The trim removed 0 bases at V and 7 bases at J, leaving 2 bases unmatched. Germline CDR1 reads DFQATT; CDR2 reads SNEGSKA (reference sequence). This CDR3 is built from 14 residues. The CDR3 here is CSAREDRENSPLHF. The CDR3 DNA reads TGCAGTGCTAGAGAGGACAGGGAAAATTCACCCCTCCACTTT.

The rearrangement links TRBV20-1 to TRBJ2-3, with unresolved D. The CDR3 sequence is 12 residues long. V dropped 6 bases and J dropped 6 bases, with 13 bases sitting between them. Germline V gene lookup returns CDR1 DFQATT and CDR2 SNEGSKA (reference sequence). The chain's CDR3 is CSALAVSDTQYF. CDR3 DNA: TGCAGTGCACTGGCTGTGAGCGATACGCAGTATTTT.

This clonotype has only a few counts. The V and J genes are TRBV12-3 or TRBV12-4 and TRBJ2-7; a possible D gene is TRBD2 (5 bases). Deletions cut 2 bases from V and 5 bases from J, with 13 bases between. This CDR3 is 14 amino acids long. In DNA form, the CDR3 reads TGTGCCAGCAGTTTAAAAGTGGACTGGGACGAGCAGTACTTC. Protein sequence: CASSLKVDWDEQYF.

This chain uses TRBV20-1 with TRBJ2-1; perhaps TRBD2 as D (6 bases). V was pared by 5 bases and J by 4 bases, with 15 bases between. The CDR3 spans 14 residues. CDR1 is DFQATT, CDR2 SNEGSKA, per germline (reference sequence). Here the CDR3 DNA reads TGCAGTGCTGCGACCGGGACTCTGTACAATGAGCAGTTCTTC. As protein: CSAATGTLYNEQFF.

As DNA, the CDR3 is TGTGCCAGCAGCGTGGACCAGGACGCCTACGAGCAGTACTTC. Protein: CASSVDQDAYEQYF. The genes are TRBV5-6 and TRBJ2-7; D not certain. The CDR3 is made up of 14 amino acids. Deletions cut 4 bases from V and 2 bases from J, with 13 bases between. Germline V gene lookup returns CDR1 SGHDT and CDR2 YYEEEE.

This clonotype was picked up many times. The V call is TRBV5-1, the J call TRBJ2-1; 11 positions match TRBD2. V lost 1 base, J lost 8 bases, and 5 bases stayed unmatched. CDR1 SGHRS and CDR2 YFSETQ come from the germline V gene. The CDR3 has 15 amino acids. Here the CDR3 reads CASSLFLAGGDEQFF. For the CDR3, the DNA is TGCGCCAGCAGCTTGTTTCTAGCGGGAGGCGATGAGCAGTTCTTC.

This clonotype appeared a few times. The chain couples TRBV12-3 or TRBV12-4 to TRBJ1-5; no reliable D call. V lost 0 bases and J lost 7, with 10 bases in between. The CDR3 contains 14 residues. CDR3 protein: CASSLALNGQPQHF. The CDR3 DNA is TGTGCCAGCAGTTTAGCGCTTAATGGCCAGCCCCAGCATTTT.

This clonotype was seen at least ten times. The chain joins TRBV12-3 or TRBV12-4 to TRBJ1-5; tentative D call: TRBD1 (6 bases). V lost 6 bases and J 6 bases, leaving 15 bases between the germline ends. CDR3 size: 14 residues. Written as DNA, the CDR3 is TGTGCCAGCAGCGAACAGGGATACAGTCAGCCCCAGCATTTT. Its translation is CASSEQGYSQPQHF.

This clonotype occurred a few times. For the CDR3, the DNA is TGCAGTGCTAGATGGGCAGGGGTCCACAATGAGCAGTTCTTC. It translates to CSARWAGVHNEQFF. V is TRBV20-1 and J is TRBJ2-1; possible D gene TRBD1, 6 bases. The CDR3 contains 14 residues. From germline, CDR1 is DFQATT and CDR2 SNEGSKA (reference sequence). V lost 2 bases and J 5 bases, leaving 13 bases between the germline ends.

The chain carries TRBV7-6 and TRBJ2-1, with D perhaps TRBD2 (5 bases). Germline CDR1 reads SGHVS; CDR2 reads FNYEAQ. CDR3 size: 13 residues. V gave up 2 bases and J gave up 10 bases, with 12 bases separating them. The CDR3 DNA reads TGTGCCAGCAGCTTACATAAAGCGGACGAGCAGTTCTTC. Its translation: CASSLHKADEQFF.

This clonotype was detected many times. V usage is TRBV6-5 and J usage is TRBJ1-1; 8 positions agree with TRBD1. The CDR3 is 16 residues long. Germline loops: CDR1 MNHEY, CDR2 SVGAGI. V lost 2 bases to trimming and J lost 0 bases; unmatched junction nucleotides: 5. CDR3 region: CASSYGRGRVNTEAFF. DNA for the CDR3: TGTGCCAGCAGTTACGGCAGGGGGCGGGTGAACACTGAAGCTTTCTTT.

The rearrangement joins TRBV2 to TRBJ2-3, with 14 positions matching TRBD2. Unmatched junction bases numbered 12, after V lost 6 bases and J lost 4 bases. The CDR3 runs 18 residues. Germline loops: CDR1 SNHLY, CDR2 FYNNEI. The CDR3 sequence is CASRAFGTSGSIADTQYF. The CDR3 coding sequence is TGTGCCAGCAGGGCTTTTGGGACTAGCGGGAGCATCGCAGATACGCAGTATTTT.

This clonotype was counted ten times or more. The chain combines TRBV6-5 with TRBJ2-7, with D perhaps matching TRBD1 (5 bases). V was cut by 4 bases and J by 2 bases, with 12 bases left in between. Germline V lookup: CDR1 MNHEY, CDR2 SVGAGI. The CDR3 is 14 residues long. The CDR3: CASSSGAGPYEQYF. CDR3 nucleotide sequence: TGTGCCAGCAGTTCCGGTGCAGGGCCCTACGAGCAGTACTTC.

The rearrangement uses TRBV3-1 and TRBJ2-2, with 7 bases fitting TRBD2. V lost 4 bases, J lost 4 bases, and 12 bases stayed unmatched. The CDR3 consists of 17 residues. CDR1 and CDR2 from the germline V gene are LGHDT and YNNKEL (reference sequence). The CDR3 bases are TGTGCCAGCAGCCTATATGAGCGGGAAGGTAGCACCGGGGAGCTGTTTTTT. Translating it yields CASSLYEREGSTGELFF.

In its sample, this clonotype was seen many times. The chain joins TRBV29-1 to TRBJ1-5; D not certain. The CDR3 extends over 12 amino acids. Trimming took off 0 bases at V and 2 bases at J, with 2 bases between the two ends. Germline values: CDR1 SQVTM, CDR2 ANQGSEA. In DNA form, the CDR3 reads TGCAGCGTTGAAGAGGGCAATCAGCCCCAGCATTTT. Encoded protein: CSVEEGNQPQHF.

This clonotype came up a few times. Given a much more abundant clone one base away, this may be a read error. The chain couples TRBV20-1 to TRBJ1-2; D is undetermined. The CDR3 runs 12 residues. The V gene's germline CDR1 is DFQATT and CDR2 SNEGSKA (reference sequence). CDR3 DNA: TGCAGTGCTAGTCTCGGCAGGCAAGGCTCCACCTTC. As protein: CSASLGRQGSTF.

This clonotype was seen ten or more times. The chain uses TRBV5-1 and TRBJ2-3, with D hard to call. The CDR3 is made up of 14 amino acids. Trimming removed 0 bases from V and 0 bases from J, with 5 bases in between. Germline CDR1 reads SGHRS; CDR2 reads YFSETQ. CDR3 DNA sequence: TGCGCCAGCAGCTTGGGAGACAGCACAGATACGCAGTATTTT. Protein: CASSLGDSTDTQYF.

This clonotype was observed many times. The chain uses TRBV20-1 and TRBJ2-3; the match to TRBD2 covers 7 bases. The CDR3 runs 16 residues. Germline V CDR1 and CDR2: DFQATT, SNEGSKA (reference sequence). V was clipped by 6 bases and J by 0 bases; unmatched bases: 12. The CDR3 loop is CSAPRLVRGSTDTQYF. The CDR3 DNA sequence: TGCAGTGCGCCCCGTTTAGTGCGGGGGAGCACAGATACGCAGTATTTT.

This rearrangement joins TRBV18 to TRBJ2-7, with 9 bases aligning to TRBD1. Per the germline V gene, CDR1 is KGHSH and CDR2 is LQKENI. This CDR3 has 18 residues. After removal of 3 bases from V and 0 bases from J, the junction contained 12 bases not matched to a gene. The CDR3 reads CASSPSQTGGGSSYEQYF. In DNA, the CDR3 is TGTGCCAGCTCACCCTCCCAAACAGGGGGCGGAAGCTCCTACGAGCAGTACTTC.